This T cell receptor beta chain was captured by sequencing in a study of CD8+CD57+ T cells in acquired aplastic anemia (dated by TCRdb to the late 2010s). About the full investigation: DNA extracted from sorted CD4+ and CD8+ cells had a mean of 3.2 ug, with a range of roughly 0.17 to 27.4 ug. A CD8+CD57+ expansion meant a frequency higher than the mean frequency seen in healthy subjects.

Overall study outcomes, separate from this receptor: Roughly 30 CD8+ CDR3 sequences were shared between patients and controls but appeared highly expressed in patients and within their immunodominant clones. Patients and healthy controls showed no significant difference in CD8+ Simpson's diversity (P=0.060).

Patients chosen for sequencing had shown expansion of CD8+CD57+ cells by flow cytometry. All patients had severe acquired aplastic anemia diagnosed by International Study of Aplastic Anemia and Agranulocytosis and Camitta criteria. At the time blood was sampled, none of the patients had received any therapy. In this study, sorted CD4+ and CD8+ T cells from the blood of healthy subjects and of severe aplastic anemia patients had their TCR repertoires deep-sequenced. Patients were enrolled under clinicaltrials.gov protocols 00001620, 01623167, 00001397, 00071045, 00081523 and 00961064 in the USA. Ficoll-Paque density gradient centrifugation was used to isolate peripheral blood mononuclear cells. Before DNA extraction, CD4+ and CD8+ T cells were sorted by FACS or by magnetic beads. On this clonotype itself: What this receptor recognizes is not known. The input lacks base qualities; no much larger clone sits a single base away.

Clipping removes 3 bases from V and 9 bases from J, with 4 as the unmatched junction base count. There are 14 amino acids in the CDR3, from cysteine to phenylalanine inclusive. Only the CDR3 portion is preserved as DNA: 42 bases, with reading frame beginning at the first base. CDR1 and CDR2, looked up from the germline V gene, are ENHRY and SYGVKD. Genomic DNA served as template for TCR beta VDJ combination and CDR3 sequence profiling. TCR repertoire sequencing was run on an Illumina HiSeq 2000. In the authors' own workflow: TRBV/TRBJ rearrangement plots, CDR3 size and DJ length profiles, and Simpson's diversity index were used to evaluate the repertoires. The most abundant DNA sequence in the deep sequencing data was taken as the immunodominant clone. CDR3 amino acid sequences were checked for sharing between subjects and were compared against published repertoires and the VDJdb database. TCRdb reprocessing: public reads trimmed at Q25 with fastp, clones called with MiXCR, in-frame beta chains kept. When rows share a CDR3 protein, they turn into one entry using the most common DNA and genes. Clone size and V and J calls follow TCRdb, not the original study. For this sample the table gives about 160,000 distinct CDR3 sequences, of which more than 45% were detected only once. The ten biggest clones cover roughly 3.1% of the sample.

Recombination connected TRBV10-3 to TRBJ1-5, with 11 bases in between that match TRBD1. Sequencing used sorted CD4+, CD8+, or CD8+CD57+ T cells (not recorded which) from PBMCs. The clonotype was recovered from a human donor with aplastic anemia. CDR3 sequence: CAISDGTGGLPQHF. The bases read TGTGCCATCAGTGATGGGACAGGGGGATTGCCCCAGCATTTT.